Below, 21 T cell receptor beta chains from the same sample are listed, as sequenced in a study of beta chain features in type 1 diabetes. Overall study results and limits: All four CD4+ subsets from Type 1 diabetes patients carried moderately but significantly shorter TCRB CDR3s.

For these receptors, no antigen is known. Of the isolated RNA, all was reverse transcribed, and so the sequenced material was expressed TCRB transcripts. Only in-frame clones appear in the TCRdb table, and some are missing; sequencing was by immunoSEQ multiplex PCR. This sample carries hundreds of thousands of clones, more than 13% of them seen once, and the ten largest clones take 0.035% to 0.04%. The specimen sequenced was naive CD4+ T cells from blood. These receptors originate from a young man with type 1 diabetes.

This clone was observed a few times. The chain carries TRBV28 and TRBJ1-2, with D perhaps matching TRBD1 (6 bases). Deletions cut 5 bases from V and 6 bases from J, with 10 bases between. The CDR3 is made up of 12 amino acids. From germline, CDR1 is MDHEN and CDR2 SYDVKM. In DNA, the CDR3 is TGTGCCAGCAGTATTTACAGGGATGGCTACACCTTC. Its translation: CASSIYRDGYTF.

The V call is TRBV28, the J call TRBJ1-2; D perhaps matches TRBD1 (5 bases). Trimming removed 6 bases at V and 4 bases at J, with 12 bases between. Germline CDR1 reads MDHEN; CDR2 reads SYDVKM. The CDR3 contains 13 residues. The CDR3 sequence: CASSRRQFYGYTF. The CDR3 DNA sequence: TGTGCCAGCAGCCGCAGACAGTTCTATGGCTACACCTTC.

A few counts support this clone. The V gene is TRBV7-9, the J gene TRBJ2-3; D remains unclear. This CDR3 contains 15 residues. V lost 2 bases and J 4 bases, leaving 13 bases between the germline ends. Per the germline V gene, CDR1 is SEHNR and CDR2 is FQNEAQ (reference sequence). CDR3 residues: CASSLLSEGSDTQYF. CDR3 DNA: TGTGCCAGCAGCTTACTGAGTGAAGGTTCAGATACGCAGTATTTT.

This clone was seen many times. The chain links TRBV5-4 to TRBJ2-1; D might be TRBD1 or TRBD2, each matching 5 bases. The V gene's germline CDR1 is SGHNT and CDR2 YYREEE (reference sequence). Between the trimmed V and J ends, which lost 3 bases and 14 bases, there was a span of 15 bases. This CDR3 is built from 12 residues. Here the CDR3 reads CASSWDRDREFF. CDR3 sequence (DNA): TGTGCCAGCAGCTGGGACCGGGACCGCGAGTTCTTC.

The rearrangement joins TRBV7-9 to TRBJ2-5, with D perhaps matching TRBD1 (6 bases). Germline assignment: CDR1 SEHNR and CDR2 FQNEAQ (reference sequence). The ends were cut back, 7 bases at V and 4 bases at J, with 19 bases in the middle. This CDR3 comprises 15 residues. CDR3 region: CASTLQGTMGETQYF. Here the CDR3 DNA reads TGTGCCAGCACCCTTCAGGGGACCATGGGAGAGACCCAGTACTTC.

This clone was recorded a few times. This chain joins TRBV7-9 and TRBJ2-2, with D possibly being TRBD2 (6 bases). Trimming shortened V by 6 bases and J by 3 bases, and 8 bases separated the two germline ends. Germline V gene lookup returns CDR1 SEHNR and CDR2 FQNEAQ (reference sequence). This CDR3 is 13 amino acids long. DNA of the CDR3: TGTGCCAGCAGACGGAGGGACACCGGGGAGCTGTTTTTT. Translating it yields CASRRRDTGELFF.

This clone showed up just a few times. The chain is built from TRBV7-8 and TRBJ1-5; 8 bases line up with TRBD1. Germline-derived CDR1 and CDR2 are SGHVS and FQNEAQ. V was pared by 5 bases and J by 2 bases, with 17 bases of the junction left unmatched. This CDR3 comprises 19 residues. For the CDR3, the DNA is TGTGCCAGCAGCCCCGACAGGGGATTTGTAAGGGTCGGCAATCAGCCCCAGCATTTT. It translates to CASSPDRGFVRVGNQPQHF.

This clone was counted a few times. As DNA, the CDR3 is TGTGCCAGCAGCCGCACAGCGGACCTAAAAGAGACCCAGTACTTC. The encoded protein is CASSRTADLKETQYF. V is TRBV4-2 and J is TRBJ2-5; D is perhaps TRBD2 (5 bases). Trimming removed 4 bases at V and 3 bases at J, with 15 bases between. The CDR3 totals 15 residues. Germline CDR1 and CDR2: LGHNA and YNFKEQ.

V usage is TRBV6-5 and J usage is TRBJ2-7; D might be TRBD2 (6 bases). The ends were cut back, 3 bases at V and 2 bases at J, with 14 bases in the middle. Per germline, CDR1 MNHEY and CDR2 SVGAGI. This CDR3 is built from 15 residues. The chain's CDR3 is CASSYSSGVAYEQYF. Here the CDR3 DNA reads TGTGCCAGCAGTTATTCCTCGGGGGTCGCCTACGAGCAGTACTTC.

The V gene is TRBV5-1, the J gene TRBJ2-2; 9 positions match TRBD2. V lost 4 bases and J lost 3; bases outside the gene matches: 4. The CDR3 spans 15 residues. CDR1 and CDR2 (germline): SGHRS, YFSETQ. The CDR3 loop is CASSSGGPDTGELFF. As DNA, the CDR3 is TGCGCCAGCAGCAGCGGGGGGCCCGACACCGGGGAGCTGTTTTTT. The full variable domain, completed using reference TRBV5-1 and TRBJ2-2, is KAGVTQTPRYLIKTRGQQVTLSCSPISGHRSVSWYQQTPGQGLQFLFEYFSETQRNKGNFPGRFSGRQFSNSRSEMNVSTLELGDSALYLCASSSGGPDTGELFFGEGSRLTVL.

This chain links TRBV7-3 with TRBJ1-1, with 9 bases that match TRBD1. Germline lookup yields CDR1 SGHTA and CDR2 FQGTGA. V dropped 0 bases and J dropped 4; count of bases not matched to a gene: 6. The CDR3 is 16 residues long. Here the CDR3 reads CASSLTRTGESTEAFF. CDR3 coding DNA: TGTGCCAGCAGCTTAACGAGGACAGGGGAAAGCACTGAAGCTTTCTTT.

This clone was counted only a few times. The chain links TRBV4-2 to TRBJ2-3; tentative D call: TRBD2 (5 bases). The CDR3 loop spans 17 amino acids. Germline V gene lookup returns CDR1 LGHNA and CDR2 YNFKEQ. The germline V and J ends were trimmed by 3 bases and 0 bases, with 16 bases remaining between them. CDR3 in DNA: TGTGCCAGCAGCCATCGGGTCCAAACGGGGAGCACAGATACGCAGTATTTT. Residues: CASSHRVQTGSTDTQYF.

The chain links TRBV29-1 to TRBJ1-1; no definite D call. CDR1 SQVTM and CDR2 ANQGSEA come from the germline V gene. CDR3 length equals 14 residues. The germline V and J ends were trimmed by 4 bases and 2 bases, with 14 bases remaining between them. CDR3 sequence: CSVALKFLNTEAFF. The DNA of the CDR3 is TGCAGCGTTGCGTTAAAATTCCTAAACACTGAAGCTTTCTTT.

The rearrangement links TRBV2 to TRBJ1-2; no clear D gene. CDR1 is SNHLY, CDR2 FYNNEI, per germline. With 3 bases removed from V and 8 bases from J, the gap between germline ends came to 10 bases. This CDR3 region has 12 residues. This CDR3 is CASSDTLEGYTF. CDR3 bases: TGTGCCAGCAGTGACACCCTTGAGGGCTACACCTTC. Combining the CDR3 with reference TRBV2 and TRBJ1-2 gives the whole variable domain EPEVTQTPSHQVTQMGQEVILRCVPISNHLYFYWYRQILGQKVEFLVSFYNNEISEKSEIFDDQFSVERPDGSNFTLKIRSTKLEDSAMYFCASSDTLEGYTFGSGTRLTVV.

The genes are TRBV1 and TRBJ2-7. TRBV1 counts as a pseudogene. The CDR3 is 15 residues long. As DNA, the CDR3 is TGCACCAGCATTATCCCGGGACCCAGCGTCTACGAGCAGTACTTC. This translates into CTSIIPGPSVYEQYF.

V is TRBV30 and J is TRBJ2-7, with D tentatively TRBD1 (6 bases). Germline-derived CDR1 and CDR2 are GTSNPN and SVGIG (reference sequence). The V end was cut by 4 bases, the J end by 5 bases, with 15 bases between. The CDR3 has 13 residues. This chain's CDR3 is CAWIHVQGNEQYF. DNA of the CDR3: TGTGCCTGGATCCACGTACAGGGAAACGAGCAGTACTTC.

The V call is TRBV27, the J call TRBJ2-2; tentatively, D is TRBD1 or TRBD2 (6 bases each). The CDR3 is 15 residues long. Deletions cut 4 bases from V and 4 bases from J, with 13 bases between. CDR1 is MNHEY, CDR2 SMNVEV, per germline (reference sequence). CDR3: CASSWGAAGTGELFF. The CDR3, as DNA: TGTGCCAGCAGTTGGGGGGCGGCGGGCACCGGGGAGCTGTTTTTT.

This clone was seen only a few times. The chain is built from TRBV5-6 and TRBJ2-5, with D possibly being TRBD1 (6 bases). Germline assignment: CDR1 SGHDT and CDR2 YYEEEE. This CDR3 region has 16 residues. V was clipped by 4 bases and J by 5 bases, with 21 bases between them. The CDR3 protein is CASSASRQVYVETQYF. In DNA, the CDR3 is TGTGCCAGCAGCGCCTCCCGACAGGTGTATGTGGAGACCCAGTACTTC.

This clone came up a few times. The V and J genes are TRBV28 and TRBJ2-7; 7 bases match TRBD1. After removal of 2 bases from V and 9 bases from J, the junction contained 7 bases not matched to a gene. Germline assignment: CDR1 MDHEN and CDR2 SYDVKM. The CDR3 is made up of 13 amino acids. CDR3 nucleotide sequence: TGTGCCAGCAGTTTACCCCCAGGGGGTTCGCAGTACTTC. It translates to CASSLPPGGSQYF.

This clone occurred a few times. The rearrangement links TRBV7-2 to TRBJ2-2; D uncertain. The CDR3 contains 15 residues. The V gene's germline CDR1 is SGHTA and CDR2 FQGNSA. The V end was cut by 5 bases, the J end by 4 bases, with 14 bases between. This CDR3 reads CASSPHGRATGELFF. The CDR3 DNA reads TGTGCCAGCAGCCCGCACGGTAGGGCCACCGGGGAGCTGTTTTTT.

V is TRBV5-4 and J is TRBJ2-7, with a weak D call TRBD1 (6 bases). V shed 5 bases and J shed 6 bases, with 12 bases lying between them. Germline V gene sequence: CDR1 SGHNT, CDR2 YYREEE (reference sequence). CDR3 size: 12 residues. CDR3 sequence reads: CASRVDSGEQYF. The CDR3 DNA sequence: TGTGCCAGCAGGGTGGACAGTGGCGAGCAGTACTTC. The variable domain in full, with the rest retrieved from reference TRBV5-4 and TRBJ2-7, is ETGVTQSPTHLIKTRGQQVTLRCSSQSGHNTVSWYQQALGQGPQFIFQYYREEENGRGNFPPRFSGLQFPNYSSELNVNALELDDSALYLCASRVDSGEQYFGPGTRLTVT.